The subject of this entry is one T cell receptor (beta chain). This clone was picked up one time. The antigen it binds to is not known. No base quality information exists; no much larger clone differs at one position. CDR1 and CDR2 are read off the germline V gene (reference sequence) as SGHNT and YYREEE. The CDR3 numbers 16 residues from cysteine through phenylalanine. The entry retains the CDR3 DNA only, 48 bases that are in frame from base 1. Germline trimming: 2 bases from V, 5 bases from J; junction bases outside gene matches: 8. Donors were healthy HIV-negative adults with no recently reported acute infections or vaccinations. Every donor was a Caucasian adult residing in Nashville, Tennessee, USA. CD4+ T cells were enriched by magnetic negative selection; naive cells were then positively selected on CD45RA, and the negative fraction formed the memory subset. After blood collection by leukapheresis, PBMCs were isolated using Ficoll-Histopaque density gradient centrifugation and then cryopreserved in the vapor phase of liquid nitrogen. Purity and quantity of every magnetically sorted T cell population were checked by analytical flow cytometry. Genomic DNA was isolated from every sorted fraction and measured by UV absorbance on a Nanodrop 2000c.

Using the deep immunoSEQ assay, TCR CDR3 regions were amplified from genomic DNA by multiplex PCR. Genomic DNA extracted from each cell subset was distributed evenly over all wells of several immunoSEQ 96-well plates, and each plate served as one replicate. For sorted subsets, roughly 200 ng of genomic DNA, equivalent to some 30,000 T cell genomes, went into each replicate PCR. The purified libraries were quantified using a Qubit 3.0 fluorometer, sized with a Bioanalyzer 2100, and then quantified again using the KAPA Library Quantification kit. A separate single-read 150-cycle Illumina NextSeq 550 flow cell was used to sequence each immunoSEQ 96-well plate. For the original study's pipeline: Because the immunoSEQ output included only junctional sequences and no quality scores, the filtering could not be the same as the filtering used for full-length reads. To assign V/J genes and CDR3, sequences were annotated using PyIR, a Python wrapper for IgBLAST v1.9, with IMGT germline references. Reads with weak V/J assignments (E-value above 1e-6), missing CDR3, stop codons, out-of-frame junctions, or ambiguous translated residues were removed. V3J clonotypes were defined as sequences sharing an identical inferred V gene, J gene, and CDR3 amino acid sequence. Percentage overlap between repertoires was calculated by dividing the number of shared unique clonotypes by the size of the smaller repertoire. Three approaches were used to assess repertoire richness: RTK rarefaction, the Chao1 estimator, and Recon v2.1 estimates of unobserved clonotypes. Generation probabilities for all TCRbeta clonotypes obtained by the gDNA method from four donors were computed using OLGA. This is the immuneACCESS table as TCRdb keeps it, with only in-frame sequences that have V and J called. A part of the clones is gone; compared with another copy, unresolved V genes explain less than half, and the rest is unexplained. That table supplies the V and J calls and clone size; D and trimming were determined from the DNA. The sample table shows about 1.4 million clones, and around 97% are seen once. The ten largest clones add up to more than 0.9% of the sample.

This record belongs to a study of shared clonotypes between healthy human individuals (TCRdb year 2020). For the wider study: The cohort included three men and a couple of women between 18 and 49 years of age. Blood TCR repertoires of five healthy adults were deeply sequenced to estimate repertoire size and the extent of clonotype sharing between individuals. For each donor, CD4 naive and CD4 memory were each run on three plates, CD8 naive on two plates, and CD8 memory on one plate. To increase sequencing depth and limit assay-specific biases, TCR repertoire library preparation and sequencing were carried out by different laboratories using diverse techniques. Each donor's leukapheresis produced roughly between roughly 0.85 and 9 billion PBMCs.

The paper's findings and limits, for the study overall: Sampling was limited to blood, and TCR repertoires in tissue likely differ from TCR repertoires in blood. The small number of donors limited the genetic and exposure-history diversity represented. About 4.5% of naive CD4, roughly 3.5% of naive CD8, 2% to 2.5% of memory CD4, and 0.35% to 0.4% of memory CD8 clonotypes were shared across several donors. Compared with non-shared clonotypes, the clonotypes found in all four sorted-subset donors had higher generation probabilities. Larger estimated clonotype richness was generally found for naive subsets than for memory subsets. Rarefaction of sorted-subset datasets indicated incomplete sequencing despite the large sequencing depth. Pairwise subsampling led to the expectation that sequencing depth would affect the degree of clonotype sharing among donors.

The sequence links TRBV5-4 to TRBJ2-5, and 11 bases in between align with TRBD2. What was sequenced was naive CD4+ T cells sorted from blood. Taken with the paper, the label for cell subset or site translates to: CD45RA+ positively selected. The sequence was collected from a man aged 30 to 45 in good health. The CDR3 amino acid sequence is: CASSFPLAGGRETQYF. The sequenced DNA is TGTGCCAGCAGCTTCCCTTTAGCGGGAGGGAGGGAGACCCAGTACTTC.